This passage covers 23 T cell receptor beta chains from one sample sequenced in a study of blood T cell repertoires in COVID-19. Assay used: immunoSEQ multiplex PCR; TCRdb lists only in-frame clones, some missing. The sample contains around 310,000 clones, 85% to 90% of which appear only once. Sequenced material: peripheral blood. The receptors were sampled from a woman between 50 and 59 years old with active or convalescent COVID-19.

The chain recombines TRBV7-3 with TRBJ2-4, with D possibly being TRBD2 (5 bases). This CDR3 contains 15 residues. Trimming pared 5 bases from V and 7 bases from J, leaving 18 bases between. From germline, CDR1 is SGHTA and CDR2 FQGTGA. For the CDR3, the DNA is TGTGCCAGCAGCCGAGTACCCGGGCCGGGGAACATTCAGTACTTC. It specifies CASSRVPGPGNIQYF.

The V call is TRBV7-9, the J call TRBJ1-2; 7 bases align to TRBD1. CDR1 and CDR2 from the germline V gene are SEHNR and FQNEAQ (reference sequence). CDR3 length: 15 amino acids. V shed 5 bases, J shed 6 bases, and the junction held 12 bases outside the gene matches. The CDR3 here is CASSKSGQVLDGYTF. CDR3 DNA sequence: TGTGCCAGCAGCAAAAGCGGACAGGTTTTGGATGGCTACACCTTC.

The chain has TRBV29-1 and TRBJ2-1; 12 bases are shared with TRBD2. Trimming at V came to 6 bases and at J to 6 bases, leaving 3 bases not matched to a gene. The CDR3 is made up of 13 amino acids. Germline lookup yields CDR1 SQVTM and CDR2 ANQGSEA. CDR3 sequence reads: CSVGLAGRNEQFF. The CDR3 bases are TGCAGCGTCGGACTAGCGGGACGCAATGAGCAGTTCTTC.

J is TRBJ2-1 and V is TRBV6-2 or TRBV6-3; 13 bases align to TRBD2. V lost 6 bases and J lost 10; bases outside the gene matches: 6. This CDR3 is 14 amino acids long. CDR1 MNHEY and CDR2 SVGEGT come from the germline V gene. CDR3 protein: CASSRTSGSREQFF. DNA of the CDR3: TGTGCCAGCAGCCGGACTAGCGGGAGTCGGGAGCAGTTCTTC.

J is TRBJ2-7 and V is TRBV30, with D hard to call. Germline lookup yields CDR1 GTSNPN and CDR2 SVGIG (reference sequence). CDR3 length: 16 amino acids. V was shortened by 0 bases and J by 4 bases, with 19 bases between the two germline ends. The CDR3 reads CAWSVPGASVRYEQYF. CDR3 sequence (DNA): TGTGCCTGGAGTGTCCCCGGAGCAAGTGTAAGATACGAGCAGTACTTC.

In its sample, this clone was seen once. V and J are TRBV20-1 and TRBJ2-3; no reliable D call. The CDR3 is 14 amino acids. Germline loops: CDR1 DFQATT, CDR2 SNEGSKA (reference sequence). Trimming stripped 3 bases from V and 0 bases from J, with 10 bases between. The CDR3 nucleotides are TGCAGTGCTAGTGCTTTGGAGAGCACAGATACGCAGTATTTT. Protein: CSASALESTDTQYF.

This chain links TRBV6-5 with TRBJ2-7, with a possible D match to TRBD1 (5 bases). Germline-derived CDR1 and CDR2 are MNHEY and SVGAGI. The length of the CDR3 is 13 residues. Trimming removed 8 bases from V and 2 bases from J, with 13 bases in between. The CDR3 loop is CASGQGPAYEQYF. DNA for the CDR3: TGTGCCAGCGGTCAGGGTCCCGCCTACGAGCAGTACTTC.

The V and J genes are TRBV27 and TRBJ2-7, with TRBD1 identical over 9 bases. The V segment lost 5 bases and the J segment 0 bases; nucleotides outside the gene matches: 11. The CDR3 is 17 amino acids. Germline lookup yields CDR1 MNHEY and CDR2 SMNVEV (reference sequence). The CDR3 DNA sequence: TGTGCCAGCAGTCCAATCACGTACAGGGGGCACTCCTACGAGCAGTACTTC. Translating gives CASSPITYRGHSYEQYF.

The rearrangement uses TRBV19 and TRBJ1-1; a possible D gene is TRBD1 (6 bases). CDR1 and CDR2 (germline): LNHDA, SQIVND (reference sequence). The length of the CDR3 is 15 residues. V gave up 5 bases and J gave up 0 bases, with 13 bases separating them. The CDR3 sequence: CASSSPGHLNTEAFF. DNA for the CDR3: TGTGCCAGTAGTTCTCCGGGACACCTGAACACTGAAGCTTTCTTT.

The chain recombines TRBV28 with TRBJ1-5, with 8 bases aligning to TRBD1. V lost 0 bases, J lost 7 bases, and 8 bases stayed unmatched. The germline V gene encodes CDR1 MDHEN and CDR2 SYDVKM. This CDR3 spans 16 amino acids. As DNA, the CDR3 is TGTGCCAGCAGTTTATGGCTCACAGGGGGAGGACAGCCCCAGCATTTT. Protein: CASSLWLTGGGQPQHF.

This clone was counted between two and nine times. This chain's CDR3 is CASSFSGNTEAFF. In DNA form, the CDR3 reads TGTGCCAGCAGTTTTTCAGGGAACACTGAAGCTTTCTTT. The chain is built from TRBV27 and TRBJ1-1; D uncertain. The V end lost 3 bases, the J end lost 1 base, and 6 bases lay between the germline ends. Germline CDR1 is MNHEY and CDR2 is SMNVEV (reference sequence). The CDR3 runs 13 residues.

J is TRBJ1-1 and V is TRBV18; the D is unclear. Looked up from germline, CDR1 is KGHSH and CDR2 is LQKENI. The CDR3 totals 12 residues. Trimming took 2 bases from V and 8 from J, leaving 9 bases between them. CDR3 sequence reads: CASSPTGIEAFF. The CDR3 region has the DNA TGTGCCAGCTCACCAACCGGGATCGAAGCTTTCTTT.

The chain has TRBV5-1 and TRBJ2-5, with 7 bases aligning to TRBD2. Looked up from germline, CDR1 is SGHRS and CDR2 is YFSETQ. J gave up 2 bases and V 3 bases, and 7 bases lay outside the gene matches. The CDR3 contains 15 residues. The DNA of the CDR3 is TGCGCCAGCAGCTCGAGCGGGGCCCGGCAAGAGACCCAGTACTTC. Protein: CASSSSGARQETQYF.

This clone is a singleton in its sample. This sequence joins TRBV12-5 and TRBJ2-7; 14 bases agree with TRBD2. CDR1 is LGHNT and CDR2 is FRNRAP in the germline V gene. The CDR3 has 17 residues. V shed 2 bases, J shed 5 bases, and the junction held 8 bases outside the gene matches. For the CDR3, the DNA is TGTGCTAGTGGTTTGACCCGGGGGACTAGCGGGGGAGACGAGCAGTACTTC. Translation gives CASGLTRGTSGGDEQYF.

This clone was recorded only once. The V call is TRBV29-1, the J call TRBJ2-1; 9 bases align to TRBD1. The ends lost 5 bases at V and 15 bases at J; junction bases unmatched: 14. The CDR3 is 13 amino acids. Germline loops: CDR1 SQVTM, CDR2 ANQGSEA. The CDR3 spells CSVPRTGANTPFF. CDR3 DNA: TGCAGCGTTCCCCGGACAGGGGCGAATACTCCGTTCTTC.

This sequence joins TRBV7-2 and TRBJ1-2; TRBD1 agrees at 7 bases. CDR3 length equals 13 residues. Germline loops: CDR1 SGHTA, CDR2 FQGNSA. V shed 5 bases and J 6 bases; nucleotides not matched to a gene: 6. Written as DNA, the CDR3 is TGTGCCAGCAGCATTACAGGGGTTAATGGCTACACCTTC. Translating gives CASSITGVNGYTF.

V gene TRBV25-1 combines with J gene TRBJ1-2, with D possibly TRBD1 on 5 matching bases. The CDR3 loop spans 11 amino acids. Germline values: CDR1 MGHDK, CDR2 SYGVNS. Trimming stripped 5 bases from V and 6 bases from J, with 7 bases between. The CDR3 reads CASSRGHGYTF. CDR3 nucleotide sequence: TGTGCCAGCAGTAGGGGTCATGGCTACACCTTC.

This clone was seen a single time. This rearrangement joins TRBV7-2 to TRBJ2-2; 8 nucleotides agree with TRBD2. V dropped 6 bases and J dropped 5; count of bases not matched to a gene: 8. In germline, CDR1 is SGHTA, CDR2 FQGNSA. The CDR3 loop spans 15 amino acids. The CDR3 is CASRSGLALTGELFF. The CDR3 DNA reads TGTGCCAGCAGATCAGGACTAGCCCTAACCGGGGAGCTGTTTTTT.

The CDR3 sequence is CAAKTGPGNEQFF. In DNA form, the CDR3 reads TGTGCCGCTAAGACAGGGCCCGGCAATGAGCAGTTCTTC. The chain combines TRBV30 with TRBJ2-1, with 7 bases aligning to TRBD1. Germline V lookup: CDR1 GTSNPN, CDR2 SVGIG (reference sequence). CDR3 length: 13 amino acids. V lost 8 bases and J lost 6; bases outside the gene matches: 10.

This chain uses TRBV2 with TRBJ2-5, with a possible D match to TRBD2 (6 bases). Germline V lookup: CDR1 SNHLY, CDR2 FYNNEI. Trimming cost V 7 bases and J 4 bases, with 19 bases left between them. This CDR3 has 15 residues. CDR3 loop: CASTPSGFIGETQYF. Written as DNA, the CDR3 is TGTGCCAGCACCCCCAGCGGGTTTATTGGAGAGACCCAGTACTTC.

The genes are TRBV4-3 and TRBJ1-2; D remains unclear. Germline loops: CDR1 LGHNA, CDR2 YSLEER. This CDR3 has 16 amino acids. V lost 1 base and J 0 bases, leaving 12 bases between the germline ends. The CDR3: CASSQGSTYTNYGYTF. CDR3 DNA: TGCGCCAGCAGCCAAGGGAGTACGTACACTAACTATGGCTACACCTTC.

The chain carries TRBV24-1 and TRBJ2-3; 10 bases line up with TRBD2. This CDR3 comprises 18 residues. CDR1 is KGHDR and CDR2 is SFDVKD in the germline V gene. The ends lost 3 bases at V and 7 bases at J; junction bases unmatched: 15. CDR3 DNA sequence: TGTGCCACCAGTGATCCCACTCCTCGACTAGCGGGCAGGTATACGCAGTATTTT. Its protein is CATSDPTPRLAGRYTQYF.

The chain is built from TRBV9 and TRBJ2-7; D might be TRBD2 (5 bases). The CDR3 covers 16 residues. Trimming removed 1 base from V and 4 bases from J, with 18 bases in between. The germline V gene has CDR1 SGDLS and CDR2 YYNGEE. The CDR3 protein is CASSVSGSGSGYEQYF. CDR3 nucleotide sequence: TGTGCCAGCAGCGTAAGTGGTTCGGGGTCGGGGTACGAGCAGTACTTC.